This passage covers 22 T cell receptor beta chains from one sample sequenced in a study of blood T cell repertoires in COVID-19 (dated by TCRdb to 2018 to 2021). Library construction relied on the immunoSEQ multiplex PCR assay. The table comes from immuneACCESS by way of TCRdb, which keeps in-frame sequences with V and J called. Part of the clones is missing from these tables; in studies checked, under half for an unresolved V gene and the rest for unknown reasons. Present in this sample are about 45,000 clones, less than 90% of which were seen just once. The top ten clonotypes cover about a tenth of the sample. Source material: peripheral blood. The origin of the receptors is a human donor in a cohort sampled during active COVID-19.

The J gene is TRBJ1-5, the V gene TRBV2; 9 nucleotides match TRBD1. V gave up 5 bases and J gave up 4 bases; unmatched junction bases: 3. The CDR3 has 14 residues. In germline, CDR1 is SNHLY, CDR2 FYNNEI. The CDR3, as DNA: TGTGCCAGCAGTTGGACAGGGGTTAATCAGCCCCAGCATTTT. As protein: CASSWTGVNQPQHF.

The V and J genes are TRBV14 and TRBJ2-1, with 14 positions matching TRBD2. CDR1 SGHDN and CDR2 FVKESK come from the germline V gene. The junction had 5 bases not matched to a gene; V was cut back by 4 bases and J by 9 bases. There are 15 residues in the CDR3. In DNA, the CDR3 is TGTGCCAGCAGCCTGACTAGCGGGGGGGCGACTGAGCAGTTCTTC. Protein: CASSLTSGGATEQFF.

The chain joins TRBV5-6 to TRBJ2-3, with 9 bases that match TRBD1. Per the germline V gene, CDR1 is SGHDT and CDR2 is YYEEEE. CDR3 length equals 15 residues. The ends lost 1 base at V and 4 bases at J; junction bases unmatched: 4. This chain's CDR3 is CASSLKQGAADTQYF. DNA of the CDR3: TGTGCCAGCAGCTTGAAACAGGGGGCCGCAGATACGCAGTATTTT.

This clone was detected only once. The chain is built from TRBV9 and TRBJ2-2; D is possibly TRBD1 (6 bases). CDR1 and CDR2 from the germline V gene are SGDLS and YYNGEE. This CDR3 region has 18 residues. V shed 0 bases and J shed 5 bases, with 20 bases lying between them. The CDR3 loop reads CASSVEVSGRGKTGELFF. As DNA, the CDR3 is TGTGCCAGCAGCGTAGAGGTCTCGGGCAGGGGAAAAACCGGGGAGCTGTTTTTT. The whole variable domain, filled in from reference TRBV9 and TRBJ2-2, reads DSGVTQTPKHLITATGQRVTLRCSPRSGDLSVYWYQQSLDQGLQFLIQYYNGEERAKGNILERFSAQQFPDLHSELNLSSLELGDSALYFCASSVEVSGRGKTGELFFGEGSRLTVL.

This clone has only one observation. The V gene is TRBV7-3, the J gene TRBJ2-3, with 11 bases fitting TRBD2. The CDR3 totals 15 residues. The J segment lost 2 bases and the V segment lost 5 bases, leaving 3 bases of the junction unmatched. Germline V gene lookup returns CDR1 SGHTA and CDR2 FQGTGA. The CDR3 protein is CASSQGLADTDTQYF. The CDR3 DNA reads as TGTGCCAGCAGCCAGGGACTAGCGGACACAGATACGCAGTATTTT.

By sample share, this clone is medium-sized. CDR3 residues: CASRSQGAGSYEQYF. The CDR3 nucleotides are TGTGCCAGCAGGAGCCAGGGGGCAGGCTCCTACGAGCAGTACTTC. This chain joins TRBV6-5 and TRBJ2-7; 8 positions match TRBD1. The germline gives CDR1 MNHEY, CDR2 SVGAGI. J gave up 0 bases and V 6 bases, and 7 bases lay outside the gene matches. The CDR3 length is 15 residues.

This chain links TRBV27 with TRBJ1-5; TRBD1 agrees at 7 bases. Germline V CDR1 and CDR2: MNHEY, SMNVEV (reference sequence). The trim removed 1 base at V and 6 bases at J, leaving 6 bases unmatched. The CDR3 is made up of 15 amino acids. CDR3 residues: CASSLWAGGSQPQHF. The CDR3 region has the DNA TGTGCCAGCAGTTTATGGGCAGGGGGGAGTCAGCCCCAGCATTTT.

This clone was picked up a small number of times. V is TRBV7-8 and J is TRBJ1-5; D perhaps matches TRBD1 (5 bases). Trimming stripped 2 bases from V and 2 bases from J, with 16 bases between. The CDR3 is 17 amino acids. Germline CDR1 is SGHVS and CDR2 is FQNEAQ. The CDR3 here is CASSLRDSHWGNQPQHF. DNA of the CDR3: TGTGCCAGCAGCTTAAGGGACTCCCATTGGGGCAATCAGCCCCAGCATTTT.

The rearrangement joins TRBV4-1 to TRBJ2-3; D gene uncertain. From germline, CDR1 is MGHRA and CDR2 YSYEKL. The CDR3 has 15 amino acids. Trimming took off 2 bases at V and 5 bases at J, with 14 bases between the two ends. CDR3 amino acids: CASSQPNVELDTQYF. For the CDR3, the DNA is TGCGCCAGCAGCCAACCTAACGTAGAGCTAGATACGCAGTATTTT.

The rearrangement links TRBV25-1 to TRBJ2-7; 10 bases match TRBD1. V was pared by 6 bases and J by 5 bases, with 10 bases of the junction left unmatched. This CDR3 is built from 15 residues. CDR1 and CDR2 (germline): MGHDK, SYGVNS. The CDR3 nucleotides are TGTGCCAGCAGCAAGGGGACAGGGGTGCTCGACGAGCAGTACTTC. This encodes CASSKGTGVLDEQYF.

This clone was observed a single time. The gene calls are TRBV19 and TRBJ1-2; TRBD1 matches at 7 bases. V was clipped by 3 bases and J by 4 bases; unmatched bases: 5. Germline lookup yields CDR1 LNHDA and CDR2 SQIVND (reference sequence). The CDR3 has 14 amino acids. The CDR3 nucleotides read TGTGCCAGTAGTATCGGGACAGTCAGCTATGGCTACACCTTC. It translates to CASSIGTVSYGYTF.

The chain links TRBV12-3 or TRBV12-4 to TRBJ2-1, with a possible D match to TRBD2 (6 bases). CDR3 length: 13 residues. V gave up 5 bases and J gave up 4 bases, with 9 bases separating them. The CDR3 protein is CASSDSGYNEQFF. The DNA of the CDR3 is TGTGCCAGCAGTGATAGCGGATACAATGAGCAGTTCTTC.

The J gene is TRBJ2-7, the V gene TRBV16, with 8 bases identical to TRBD1. V lost 3 bases, J lost 2 bases, and 9 bases stayed unmatched. The CDR3 loop spans 16 amino acids. Germline loops: CDR1 KGHSY, CDR2 FQNENV. Written as DNA, the CDR3 is TGTGCCAGCAGCCACCAAGGACAGGGTGGGACCTACGAGCAGTACTTC. Protein: CASSHQGQGGTYEQYF.

This CDR3 is CASSLELNTGELFF. CDR3 nucleotide sequence: TGTGCCAGCAGCTTAGAACTGAACACCGGGGAGCTGTTTTTT. The chain recombines TRBV7-9 with TRBJ2-2, with D unclear. The CDR3 consists of 14 residues. The germline CDR1 and CDR2 sequences are SEHNR and FQNEAQ (reference sequence). V dropped 1 base and J dropped 1 base, with 4 bases sitting between them.

The V gene is TRBV19, the J gene TRBJ1-1; D gene ambiguous. The CDR3 has 13 residues. Germline lookup yields CDR1 LNHDA and CDR2 SQIVND (reference sequence). Between the trimmed V and J ends, which lost 3 bases and 1 base, there was a span of 6 bases. This CDR3 is CASSIPGNTEAFF. The CDR3 DNA sequence: TGTGCCAGTAGTATCCCGGGGAACACTGAAGCTTTCTTT.

The chain uses TRBV24-1 and TRBJ2-1; D gene ambiguous. Looked up from germline, CDR1 is KGHDR and CDR2 is SFDVKD. CDR3 length: 15 amino acids. The ends were cut back, 4 bases at V and 8 bases at J, with 17 bases in the middle. Here the CDR3 reads CATSDRIKQPHEQFF. The CDR3, as DNA: TGTGCCACCAGTGACCGAATAAAACAGCCACATGAGCAGTTCTTC.

The V call is TRBV9, the J call TRBJ1-1; 7 positions agree with TRBD1. The CDR3 is made up of 15 amino acids. The germline gives CDR1 SGDLS, CDR2 YYNGEE. V lost 1 base, J lost 0 bases, and 3 bases stayed unmatched. DNA for the CDR3: TGTGCCAGCAGCGTATCCGGGACAGTGAACACTGAAGCTTTCTTT. Its protein product is CASSVSGTVNTEAFF.

The chain combines TRBV30 with TRBJ1-2; a weak D match, TRBD1 (5 bases). The CDR3 runs to 17 residues. The germline gives CDR1 GTSNPN, CDR2 SVGIG (reference sequence). V was shortened by 6 bases and J by 1 base, with 24 bases between the two germline ends. CDR3 nucleotides: TGTGCCTGCCTTCCCCCGGGACTGGCAAACGTTAACTATGGCTACACCTTC. Its translation: CACLPPGLANVNYGYTF.

The V call is TRBV2, the J call TRBJ1-5, with TRBD1 matching over 8 bases. CDR3 length: 13 residues. Per the germline V gene, CDR1 is SNHLY and CDR2 is FYNNEI. V was clipped by 4 bases and J by 7 bases; unmatched bases: 3. CDR3 loop: CASSGTGNQPQHF. In nucleotides, the CDR3 is TGTGCCAGCAGTGGGACAGGGAACCAGCCCCAGCATTTT.

This chain connects TRBV12-1 to TRBJ1-3; TRBD1 is the table's D call and was not checked against the DNA. TRBV12-1 is a pseudogene locus. The CDR3 is made up of 16 amino acids. The CDR3 sequence: CASSRGPGHPGNTIYF. CDR3 sequence (DNA): TGTGCCAGCAGCCGGGGTCCGGGACACCCAGGAAACACCATATATTTT.

The chain has TRBV6-4 and TRBJ2-3; 13 bases map to TRBD2. CDR3 length equals 16 residues. V lost 0 bases, J lost 4 bases, and 1 base stayed unmatched. The germline V gene has CDR1 MRHNA and CDR2 SNTAGT. DNA for the CDR3: TGTGCCAGCAGTGACTCCGGGACTAGCGGGGCAGATACGCAGTATTTT. This gives the protein CASSDSGTSGADTQYF.

This CDR3 reads CASSYNRFSGANVLTF. The CDR3 DNA is TGTGCCAGCAGTTATAATAGATTCTCTGGGGCCAACGTCCTGACTTTC. This chain uses TRBV7-8 with TRBJ2-6; D is uncertain. Germline V gene sequence: CDR1 SGHVS, CDR2 FQNEAQ. This CDR3 has 16 amino acids. Trimming shortened V by 6 bases and J by 0 bases, and 12 bases separated the two germline ends. The whole variable domain, filled in from reference TRBV7-8 and TRBJ2-6, reads GAGVSQSPRYKVAKRGQDVALRCDPISGHVSLFWYQQALGQGPEFLTYFQNEAQLDKSGLPSDRFFAERPEGSVSTLKIQRTQQEDSAVYLCASSYNRFSGANVLTFGAGSRLTVL.